This paragraph covers one T cell receptor (beta chain) sequence. The data belong to a study of cytomegalovirus exposure and HLA in healthy donors. This CDR3 has 17 amino acids. J was trimmed by 4 bases and V by 0 bases; bases with no gene match: 9. Germline V gives CDR1 SGHDT, CDR2 YYEEEE. PCR amplification relied on 60 Vbeta primers (plus 13 Jbeta primers). Produced via immunoSEQ multiplex PCR; TCRdb's table is partial and in-frame only. In the table there are about 250,000 clones, roughly 70% of which are singletons. The sequencing input was PBMCs. The sequence came from a female donor in good health and CMV-seronegative. The chain employs TRBV5-6 and TRBJ2-3, with 9 bases identical to TRBD2. The CDR3 nucleotides are TGTGCCAGCAGCTTGGTCGGTAGCGGGAGTGCCCCAGATACGCAGTATTTT. It encodes CASSLVGSGSAPDTQYF.